The next 29 T cell receptor beta chains were all read from a single sample in a study of immune heterogeneity within non-small cell lung tumors. Multiplex PCR amplified the TCR beta CDR3 region. Its first round ran for about 10 cycles with 32 V and 13 J primers. One entry per CDR3 protein, called by TCRdb with MiXCR from the multiplex PCR reads. This sample yields about 2,600 distinct CDR3 sequences, of which roughly a quarter are seen a single time; 32% belongs to the top ten. Template input, which was bulk tumor genomic DNA, totaled 450 to 600 ng per sample. Spaced far apart, several biopsies were taken from each primary tumor during surgery. Enrolled patients presented with newly diagnosed, previously untreated non-small cell lung cancer and underwent curative surgery. The sequencing sample was made of lung tumor tissue. The receptors originated from a man over 45 with non-small cell lung cancer.

J is TRBJ2-1 and V is TRBV7-9, with D hard to call. In germline, CDR1 is SEHNR, CDR2 FQNEAQ (reference sequence). V was cut by 4 bases and J by 9 bases, with 19 bases left in between. The CDR3 is 15 amino acids. Written as DNA, the CDR3 is TGTGCCAGCAGCTCGAATAGAAGGGTCCAGAGTGAGCAGTTCTTC. It specifies CASSSNRRVQSEQFF.

This clonotype is medium-sized (0.01 to 0.1%) within its sample. The CDR3 region has the DNA TGTGCCAGCAGCTTACGTGGTAGCGGAGACAATGAGCAGTTCTTC. Its protein is CASSLRGSGDNEQFF. This chain connects TRBV7-9 to TRBJ2-1, with D perhaps TRBD2 (6 bases). Germline CDR1 SEHNR, CDR2 FQNEAQ (reference sequence). CDR3 length equals 15 residues. V was cut by 2 bases and J by 5 bases, with 13 bases left in between.

This clonotype rates as medium-sized. The gene calls are TRBV20-1 and TRBJ1-2; D not certain. The CDR3 is 14 residues long. V was clipped by 3 bases and J by 8 bases, with 19 bases between them. The germline V gene encodes CDR1 DFQATT and CDR2 SNEGSKA (reference sequence). The CDR3 region is CSASFSQVAGGYTF. The CDR3 nucleotides read TGCAGTGCTAGCTTTTCGCAGGTGGCTGGCGGCTACACCTTC.

In its sample, this clonotype is large. The chain combines TRBV3-1 with TRBJ2-7, with D possibly matching TRBD1 (5 bases). V lost 4 bases and J 0 bases, leaving 7 bases between the germline ends. Germline-derived CDR1 and CDR2 are LGHDT and YNNKEL (reference sequence). CDR3 length equals 13 residues. The CDR3 sequence is CASSPDSSYEQYF. DNA of the CDR3: TGTGCCAGCAGCCCCGACAGCTCCTACGAGCAGTACTTC.

In its sample, this clonotype is medium-sized (0.01 to 0.1%). This rearrangement joins TRBV7-9 to TRBJ2-7; perhaps TRBD1 as D (5 bases). Germline CDR1 and CDR2: SEHNR and FQNEAQ (reference sequence). The V and J ends lost 7 bases and 7 bases respectively, with 17 bases between them. This CDR3 is built from 13 residues. The CDR3 coding sequence is TGTGCCAGCACCATGGAGCAGGGTTTAGAGCAGTACTTC. Translated, it gives CASTMEQGLEQYF.

For this clonotype: Here the CDR3 omits its conserved ending phenylalanine or tryptophan, so a read error is the likely source. The limits of the CDR3 on the DNA are not certain, so only TCRdb's listed CDR3 is given. J is TRBJ2-3 and V is TRBV20-1; TRBD2, the table's D call, was not compared with the DNA. A total of 13 residues make up the CDR3, ends included. CDR1 and CDR2 from the germline V gene are DFQATT and SNEGSKA (reference sequence). CDR3 region: CSARQLYEQYFGP.

Judged by abundance, this clonotype is medium-sized. V is TRBV7-9 and J is TRBJ2-1, with 8 bases fitting TRBD2. Germline values: CDR1 SEHNR, CDR2 FQNEAQ (reference sequence). V trimming: 4 bases; J trimming: 1 base; junction bases outside the gene matches: 3. The CDR3 totals 15 residues. The CDR3 protein is CASSSSGGSYNEQFF. In DNA form, the CDR3 reads TGTGCCAGCAGCTCCAGCGGGGGTTCCTACAATGAGCAGTTCTTC.

By share, this clonotype ranks as large. The chain links TRBV20-1 to TRBJ1-2; 7 bases match TRBD1. V shed 6 bases and J 4 bases; nucleotides not matched to a gene: 8. This CDR3 is built from 13 residues. Germline CDR1 DFQATT, CDR2 SNEGSKA (reference sequence). This CDR3 is CSADRVESYGYTF. Here the CDR3 DNA reads TGCAGTGCCGACAGGGTAGAGAGCTATGGCTACACCTTC.

A remark on this clonotype: This clone may be a read error of a much larger clone one base away. The V call is TRBV6-1, the J call TRBJ2-7; D gene unclear. Germline loops: CDR1 MNHNS, CDR2 SASEGT. The CDR3 contains 13 residues. The DNA of the CDR3 is TGTGCCAGCTCTGTAGGAGTCTCCTACGAGCAGTGCTTC. Protein product: CASSVGVSYEQCF.

By share of the sample, this clonotype is large. The chain is built from TRBV20-1 and TRBJ2-7; perhaps TRBD1 as D (6 bases). V was trimmed by 6 bases and J by 8 bases, leaving 23 bases between them. Germline V gives CDR1 DFQATT, CDR2 SNEGSKA (reference sequence). This CDR3 has 14 amino acids. The CDR3, as DNA: TGCAGTGCCGCTGAAGGGGGAGTGAGTTTCAAGCAGTACTTC. It yields the protein CSAAEGGVSFKQYF.

Relative to its sample, this clonotype is medium-sized (0.01 to 0.1%). This chain links TRBV11-2 with TRBJ2-7; D is unclear. The V and J ends lost 5 bases and 5 bases respectively, with 7 bases between them. The CDR3 has 11 residues. Germline values: CDR1 SGHAT, CDR2 FQNNGV. The CDR3 loop reads CASSLPNEQYF. The CDR3 region has the DNA TGTGCCAGCAGCCTGCCCAACGAGCAGTACTTC.

This clonotype was seen repeatedly, ten times or more. This chain links TRBV5-1 with TRBJ1-3, with D uncertain. Germline CDR1 is SGHRS and CDR2 is YFSETQ. With 4 bases removed from V and 2 bases from J, the gap between germline ends came to 16 bases. The CDR3 covers 16 residues. CDR3 region: CASSTSGGVTGNTIYF. CDR3 in DNA: TGCGCCAGCAGCACCTCTGGTGGTGTAACTGGAAACACCATATATTTT.

This clonotype is labeled as medium-sized (0.01 to 0.1%). This chain links TRBV19 with TRBJ1-5; D unresolved. V was clipped by 3 bases and J by 5 bases, with 5 bases between them. Germline-derived CDR1 and CDR2 are LNHDA and SQIVND (reference sequence). There are 12 residues in the CDR3. CDR3 loop: CASSMVDQPQHF. The CDR3 region has the DNA TGTGCCAGTAGTATGGTTGATCAGCCCCAGCATTTT.

This clonotype has only one observation. J is TRBJ2-2 and V is TRBV10-1, with a tentative D call TRBD1 (5 bases). This CDR3 has 14 amino acids. V lost 4 bases and J 5 bases, leaving 11 bases between the germline ends. Germline lookup yields CDR1 WNHNN and CDR2 SYGVQD (reference sequence). In DNA, the CDR3 is TGCGCCAGCAGTGTTACTCCAGGGACCGGGGAGCTGTTTTTT. Amino acids: CASSVTPGTGELFF.

This clonotype is classed as medium-sized. The J gene is TRBJ2-2, the V gene TRBV7-9, with a possible D match to TRBD2 (5 bases). CDR1 SEHNR and CDR2 FQNEAQ come from the germline V gene (reference sequence). The CDR3 consists of 17 residues. The ends were cut back, 4 bases at V and 0 bases at J, with 15 bases in the middle. The DNA of the CDR3 is TGTGCCAGCAGCTGGGCCCGAGGGCCTTCGAACACCGGGGAGCTGTTTTTT. This sequence encodes CASSWARGPSNTGELFF.

In its sample, this clonotype is medium-sized. The V call is TRBV10-3, the J call TRBJ2-2; 9 positions match TRBD2. V shed 3 bases, J shed 5 bases, and the junction held 4 bases outside the gene matches. Looked up from germline, CDR1 is ENHRY and CDR2 is SYGVKD. CDR3 length: 15 amino acids. Here the CDR3 reads CAISDSGRLTGELFF. The CDR3 DNA reads as TGTGCCATCAGTGATAGCGGGAGATTGACCGGGGAGCTGTTTTTT.

This clonotype is medium-sized (0.01 to 0.1%) in the sample. The rearrangement uses TRBV6-1 and TRBJ1-2; 9 bases are shared with TRBD1. V lost 5 bases and J lost 4; bases outside the gene matches: 11. The V gene's germline CDR1 is MNHNS and CDR2 SASEGT. The CDR3 runs to 16 residues. Here the CDR3 reads CASSSTGTGSLYGYTF. The CDR3 nucleotides are TGTGCCAGCAGTTCCACCGGGACAGGGTCCCTCTATGGCTACACCTTC.

This clonotype was seen ten or more times. This chain joins TRBV28 and TRBJ2-2, with 7 bases matching TRBD1. The V segment lost 4 bases and the J segment 1 base; nucleotides outside the gene matches: 18. The CDR3 spans 20 residues. CDR1 and CDR2 (germline): MDHEN, SYDVKM. For the CDR3, the DNA is TGTGCCAGCAGTTCCCGTTACAGGGGTAGTCTCTTTGGGAACACCGGGGAGCTGTTTTTT. Its protein product is CASSSRYRGSLFGNTGELFF.

This clonotype counts as medium-sized. The rearrangement uses TRBV9 and TRBJ1-2; no firm D call. V was cut by 1 base and J by 6 bases, with 13 bases left in between. The germline V gene encodes CDR1 SGDLS and CDR2 YYNGEE. The CDR3 is 14 residues long. CDR3 region: CASSVRAGKDGYTF. CDR3 nucleotides: TGTGCCAGCAGCGTAAGAGCGGGGAAGGATGGCTACACCTTC.

This clonotype was counted only a few times. This clone may be a read error of a much larger clone one base away. The V and J genes are TRBV12-3 or TRBV12-4 and TRBJ1-4; 7 bases align to TRBD1. This CDR3 is 15 amino acids long. The CDR3 spells CAISSRQGYNEKLFF. The CDR3 nucleotides read TGTGCCATCAGTTCAAGACAGGGTTATAATGAAAAACTGTTTTTT.

By its share, this clonotype is medium-sized (0.01 to 0.1%). V and J are TRBV2 and TRBJ1-6; no reliable D call. Germline assignment: CDR1 SNHLY and CDR2 FYNNEI. The CDR3 contains 15 residues. V dropped 2 bases and J dropped 7 bases, with 12 bases sitting between them. CDR3 protein: CASSEMDSLNSPLHF. CDR3 coding DNA: TGTGCCAGCAGTGAAATGGACTCTTTAAATTCACCCCTCCACTTT.

This clonotype was picked up a small number of times. This could be a read error, since a much larger clone is one nucleotide away. This chain connects TRBV28 to TRBJ2-3; D gene unclear. The J call may not be correct, given that the DNA end is closer to TRBJ1-5. Per the germline V gene, CDR1 is MDHEN and CDR2 is SYDVKM. This CDR3 has 20 amino acids. In nucleotides, the CDR3 is TGTGCCAGCAGTCCCCGCACCCTTAGAGCGGGAGATCTTAGCACAGATACGCAGCATTTT. Its translation is CASSPRTLRAGDLSTDTQHF.

The gene calls are TRBV7-3 and TRBJ2-1, with D tentatively TRBD2 (6 bases). This CDR3 is 15 amino acids long. V was cut by 7 bases and J by 0 bases, with 13 bases left in between. CDR1 and CDR2 (germline): SGHTA, FQGTGA. The CDR3 loop is CASTRSGNSYNEQFF. The CDR3 DNA is TGTGCCAGCACCCGTAGCGGTAACTCCTACAATGAGCAGTTCTTC.

The chain couples TRBV7-8 to TRBJ2-1, with 11 bases aligning to TRBD2. The J segment lost 10 bases and the V segment lost 3 bases, leaving 8 bases of the junction unmatched. The germline gives CDR1 SGHVS, CDR2 FQNEAQ. The CDR3 spans 15 residues. The CDR3 nucleotides read TGTGCCAGCAGCTTTGTAGCGGGAGGGCCCCGGGAGCAGTTCTTC. Translating it yields CASSFVAGGPREQFF.

Within the sample, this clonotype is medium-sized. CDR3 in amino acids: CASSLDRGAGELFF. The DNA of the CDR3 is TGTGCCAGCAGTCTGGACAGGGGTGCCGGGGAGCTGTTTTTT. The genes are TRBV11-1 and TRBJ2-2; 9 bases agree with TRBD1. This CDR3 spans 14 amino acids. V trimming: 6 bases; J trimming: 6 bases; junction bases outside the gene matches: 5. From germline, CDR1 is SGHAT and CDR2 FQDESV (reference sequence).

This clonotype is medium-sized. The chain uses TRBV20-1 and TRBJ1-1; a possible D gene is TRBD1 (5 bases). The CDR3 has 13 amino acids. Germline V gives CDR1 DFQATT, CDR2 SNEGSKA (reference sequence). V lost 6 bases, J lost 4 bases, and 15 bases lay in between. The CDR3 loop is CSAPNSGGTEAFF. The CDR3 region has the DNA TGCAGTGCACCGAACTCGGGGGGCACTGAAGCTTTCTTT.

The CDR3 loop reads CASSLTQGGGSETQYF. CDR3 DNA: TGTGCCAGCAGTTTAACCCAGGGGGGGGGGTCTGAGACCCAGTACTTC. The V gene is TRBV7-2, the J gene TRBJ2-5; D possibly uses TRBD1 or TRBD2 (7 bases each). Germline-derived CDR1 and CDR2 are SGHTA and FQGNSA. Trimming shortened V by 6 bases and J by 5 bases, and 22 bases separated the two germline ends. This CDR3 region has 16 residues.

By proportion, this clonotype is medium-sized. The V call is TRBV27, the J call TRBJ2-2, with TRBD1 as a possible D gene (6 bases). V gave up 4 bases and J gave up 2 bases, with 11 bases separating them. The CDR3 has 15 amino acids. Germline CDR1 MNHEY, CDR2 SMNVEV (reference sequence). CDR3 region: CASSWRRGNTGELFF. The CDR3, as DNA: TGTGCCAGCAGTTGGCGCAGGGGTAACACCGGGGAGCTGTTTTTT.

This clonotype was observed many times. CDR3 sequence: CASSDLRVKQETQYF. CDR3 sequence (DNA): TGTGCCAGCAGTGACCTACGGGTTAAACAAGAGACCCAGTACTTC. The V and J genes are TRBV6-4 and TRBJ2-5; D is unresolved. The CDR3 spans 15 residues. Trimming took 2 bases from V and 2 from J, leaving 12 bases between them. CDR1 is MRHNA and CDR2 is SNTAGT in the germline V gene.